Sequencing of this TCR beta chain was carried out in a study of spatial heterogeneity in lung cancer. Study details: Beta-chain sequences were consistently detected more often than alpha-chain sequences.

In TCRdb, the 5' RACE reads were re-called with MiXCR into one record per CDR3 protein. The profile shows roughly 8,000 distinct CDR3 sequences, roughly 5.9% of them singletons. In germline, CDR1 is MNHEY, CDR2 SVGAGI. Losses at the gene ends were 0 bases for V and 7 bases for J; bases not matched to a gene: 5. The CDR3 runs 15 residues. The time point: sample taken at primary tumor resection. Unsorted samples of tumor, nontumor lung or frozen PBMC had their whole RNA sequenced. This clonotype appeared many times. The material sequenced was PBMCs, taken at surgery. V usage is TRBV6-5 and J usage is TRBJ2-4; 8 bases agree with TRBD1. The sequence derives from a male donor with early-stage non-small cell lung cancer. The CDR3 nucleotides read TGTGCCAGCAGTTACTCGCGACAGGGGAACAACATTCAGTACTTC. Its translation: CASSYSRQGNNIQYF.